This T cell receptor (beta chain) derives from a study of blood T cell repertoires in COVID-19. At the level of the study: The cDNA or gDNA used as material had been derived from T cells, B-cell-depleted T cells, or PBMCs.

Sequencing used immunoSEQ multiplex PCR; TCRdb keeps in-frame clones, though not all of them. This sample yields approximately 250,000 clones, of which about nine tenths are seen a single time; roughly 1.6% belongs to the top ten. The CDR3 spans 14 residues. With V trimmed by 6 bases and J by 7 bases, 11 bases remained unmatched. CDR1 and CDR2 (germline): ENHRY, SYGVKD. The specimen was peripheral blood. This receptor was obtained from a woman aged 55 to 70 who had recovered from COVID-19. The chain links TRBV10-3 to TRBJ2-5; 7 bases are shared with TRBD2. CDR3 DNA sequence: TGTGCCATCAGCGCGGGAGCAGGGCGAGGGACCCAGTACTTC. Translation gives CAISAGAGRGTQYF.